The sequence of this T cell receptor (beta chain) was determined in a study of radiation and T cells in renal cell carcinoma. Overall study context: Nephrectomy followed 15 Gy stereotactic body radiation by 4 weeks.

Findings and caveats of the study: Pretreatment tumor biopsies were lacking, so baseline clonotypes are unknown. In blood, top tumor clones expanded by 2 weeks, shrinking by 4.

Comment on this clone: Its antigen is unidentified.

TCRdb keeps only in-frame clones here, not all; method: immunoSEQ multiplex PCR. Here the sample spans around 160,000 clones, around 90% being singletons. The time point here: baseline pretreatment blood. Treatment noted: 15 Gy SBRT to primary tumor, nephrectomy 4 weeks later. This renal cell carcinoma was of the clear cell type. Trimming cost V 5 bases and J 2 bases, with 13 bases left between them. The CDR3 runs 14 residues. The germline V gene has CDR1 SGHDN and CDR2 FVKESK. This rearrangement joins TRBV14 to TRBJ2-7, with D possibly called TRBD1 or TRBD2 (7 bases each). The sequence derives from a woman in her 70s with renal cell carcinoma. The sequences come from blood, collected from a patient whose treatment included radiotherapy and nephrectomy. The CDR3 bases are TGTGCCAGCAGCTTTCAGGGGGGGCCCTACGAGCAGTACTTC. Protein sequence: CASSFQGGPYEQYF.